This TCR beta chain was found in a study of blood T cell repertoires in COVID-19. Across the whole study: COVID-19 samples, acute and convalescent, were from the United States, Italy and Spain. In each case, the material was cDNA or gDNA derived from T cells, B-cell-depleted T cells, or PBMCs.

V was pared by 1 base and J by 2 bases, with 1 base of the junction left unmatched. The CDR3 has 15 residues. Germline V gives CDR1 MNHNS, CDR2 SASEGT. This clone was detected ten times or more. Study processing details: Cell counts per sample came from amplifying reference gene primers. Sequencing was performed with immunoSEQ multiplex PCR; in TCRdb, only in-frame clones are kept and a portion is missing. V and J calls and clone size are copied from that table; D and trimming were computed from the DNA. The sample lists roughly 130,000 clones, 82% seen once, with 3.5% to 5.5% in the top ten. Material for sequencing was peripheral blood. The TCR sequence derives from a woman aged 70-85 years with acute or convalescent COVID-19. The V gene is TRBV6-1, the J gene TRBJ2-3, with 9 nucleotides matching TRBD1. Here the CDR3 reads CASSEGTGDTDTQYF. As DNA, the CDR3 is TGTGCCAGCAGTGAAGGGACAGGGGACACAGATACGCAGTATTTT.